The TCR beta chain under discussion was sequenced for a study of blood T cell repertoires in COVID-19. Study overall: Some COVID-19 samples were acute and others convalescent; all came from the United States, Italy and Spain. T cells, B-cell-depleted T cells, or PBMCs provided the cDNA or gDNA that served as material.

Source study methods: Estimation of nucleated cell counts was performed using reference gene primer amplification. Sequenced by immunoSEQ multiplex PCR; TCRdb stores in-frame clones only, minus some. Clonal size and the V and J genes are those of that table, whereas D and trimming came from the DNA. The sample holds tens of thousands of clones, roughly 83% seen once. J was trimmed by 5 bases and V by 1 base; bases with no gene match: 0. From germline, CDR1 is SQVTM and CDR2 ANQGSEA. This CDR3 contains 12 residues. The sequenced material came from peripheral blood. The origin of this receptor is a man in his sixties or seventies with acute or convalescent COVID-19. The chain employs TRBV29-1 and TRBJ1-1; 8 bases are a match to TRBD1. For the CDR3, the DNA is TGCAGCGTTGAAGGACAGGGGACTGAAGCTTTCTTT. Protein product: CSVEGQGTEAFF. Looking up the rest from reference TRBV29-1 and TRBJ1-1 gives the full variable domain: SAVISQKPSRDICQRGTSLTIQCQVDSQVTMMFWYRQQPGQSLTLIATANQGSEATYESGFVIDKFPISRPNLTFSTLTVSNMSPEDSSIYLCSVEGQGTEAFFGQGTRLTVV.